These 24 T cell receptor beta chains share one sample of origin, sequenced in a study of beta chain features in type 1 diabetes. Study results and limitations: There was a moderate but significant shortening of TCRB CDR3s in all four CD4+ subsets of Type 1 diabetes patients.

Expressed TCRB transcripts got sequenced, as all isolated RNA was reverse transcribed. The method was immunoSEQ multiplex PCR; TCRdb's version includes in-frame clones alone and lacks a portion of them. The top ten clones hold approximately 2.5% of a sample with 100,000 to 150,000 clones, 15% to 20% of them seen once. These receptors have no identified antigens. Sequences were obtained from central memory CD4+ T cells from blood. The receptors were gathered from a man aged 18 to 35 with type 1 diabetes.

The rearrangement joins TRBV7-2 to TRBJ2-3, with D possibly being TRBD1 (8 bases). The CDR3 loop spans 16 amino acids. The germline gives CDR1 SGHTA, CDR2 FQGNSA. Trimming took 3 bases from V and 1 from J, leaving 14 bases between them. The CDR3 reads CASSFTGGQGTDTQYF. The CDR3 region has the DNA TGTGCCAGCAGCTTCACGGGGGGACAGGGCACAGATACGCAGTATTTT.

This chain uses TRBV6-6 with TRBJ2-3; D is undetermined. The CDR3 contains 12 residues. The germline V and J ends were trimmed by 6 bases and 5 bases, with 9 bases remaining between them. Germline CDR1 MNHNY, CDR2 SVGAGI (reference sequence). CDR3 residues: CASSPQVDTQYF. DNA for the CDR3: TGTGCCAGCAGCCCACAAGTAGATACGCAGTATTTT.

The chain joins TRBV6-1 to TRBJ2-7; 12 nucleotides line up with TRBD2. Per the germline V gene, CDR1 is MNHNS and CDR2 is SASEGT. With V trimmed by 4 bases and J by 1 base, 2 bases remained unmatched. The CDR3 spans 15 residues. CDR3 loop: CASSGGTSGSYEQYF. CDR3 bases: TGTGCCAGCAGTGGAGGGACTAGCGGGTCCTACGAGCAGTACTTC.

This clone has ten or more counts. The V and J genes are TRBV15 and TRBJ2-1, with D unclear. The CDR3 is made up of 14 amino acids. CDR1 is LNHNV and CDR2 is YYDKDF in the germline V gene (reference sequence). V lost 0 bases to trimming and J lost 7 bases, with 10 bases between them. The CDR3 sequence is CATSRDLTVNEQFF. CDR3 in DNA: TGTGCCACCAGCAGAGATCTTACCGTGAATGAGCAGTTCTTC.

The chain employs TRBV14 and TRBJ2-1, with D tentatively TRBD2 (5 bases). Trimming removed 5 bases at V and 7 bases at J, with 15 bases between. This CDR3 comprises 14 residues. Per germline, CDR1 SGHDN and CDR2 FVKESK. CDR3 DNA: TGTGCCAGCAGCGCCTTATTGGGAGTAAATGAGCAGTTCTTC. Protein sequence: CASSALLGVNEQFF.

Only a few counts were recorded for this clone. This rearrangement joins TRBV18 to TRBJ1-6; D ambiguous. This CDR3 is built from 16 residues. V lost 3 bases and J lost 1, with 10 bases in between. Germline V lookup: CDR1 KGHSH, CDR2 LQKENI. DNA of the CDR3: TGTGCCAGCTCACCGTCGACGGCGTCCTATAATTCACCCCTCCACTTT. This sequence encodes CASSPSTASYNSPLHF.

This rearrangement joins TRBV2 to TRBJ2-5, with D possibly being TRBD1 (5 bases). From germline, CDR1 is SNHLY and CDR2 FYNNEI. Trimming removed 0 bases from V and 0 bases from J, with 11 bases in between. This CDR3 is 16 amino acids long. The CDR3 bases are TGTGCCAGCAGTGAAGCCCGTCCCAGGGACCAAGAGACCCAGTACTTC. Translating gives CASSEARPRDQETQYF.

The genes are TRBV27 and TRBJ1-6, with D unresolved. There are 14 residues in the CDR3. V lost 5 bases and J lost 9, with 14 bases in between. Germline CDR1 is MNHEY and CDR2 is SMNVEV (reference sequence). DNA for the CDR3: TGTGCCAGCAGTCCTACGGGGTGGAGTTCACCCCTCCACTTT. Protein: CASSPTGWSSPLHF.

The V and J genes are TRBV7-9 and TRBJ2-3; D gene uncertain. V was trimmed by 4 bases and J by 2 bases, leaving 4 bases between them. The CDR3 totals 12 residues. Germline assignment: CDR1 SEHNR and CDR2 FQNEAQ (reference sequence). Here the CDR3 reads CASSYLTDTQYF. The CDR3 DNA reads TGTGCCAGCAGCTACCTCACAGATACGCAGTATTTT. Variable domain in full (rest from reference TRBV7-9 and TRBJ2-3): DTGVSQNPRHKITKRGQNVTFRCDPISEHNRLYWYRQTLGQGPEFLTYFQNEAQLEKSRLLSDRFSAERPKGSFSTLEIQRTEQGDSAMYLCASSYLTDTQYFGPGTRLTVL.

There are many counts of this clone. CDR3 sequence (DNA): TGCGCCAGCAGCCAAATCGACATGGGTTTAGCGGGACTCAATGAGCAGTTCTTC. This codes for CASSQIDMGLAGLNEQFF. This chain joins TRBV4-1 and TRBJ2-1; 8 bases are shared with TRBD2. Germline CDR1 MGHRA, CDR2 YSYEKL. CDR3 length: 18 residues. V shed 2 bases, J shed 6 bases, and the junction held 15 bases outside the gene matches.

A few counts support this clone. The chain has TRBV29-1 and TRBJ2-5; 8 nucleotides match TRBD2. With V trimmed by 7 bases and J by 4 bases, 2 bases remained unmatched. From germline, CDR1 is SQVTM and CDR2 ANQGSEA. This CDR3 comprises 11 residues. The CDR3 protein is CSARGGETQYF. CDR3 nucleotides: TGCAGCGCCCGGGGGGGAGAGACCCAGTACTTC.

The rearrangement uses TRBV19 and TRBJ2-1, with TRBD2 matching over 11 bases. J was trimmed by 8 bases and V by 5 bases; bases with no gene match: 5. CDR3 length equals 14 residues. Germline V gives CDR1 LNHDA, CDR2 SQIVND (reference sequence). The CDR3 protein is CASSAGLADDEQFF. CDR3 DNA: TGTGCCAGTAGTGCGGGACTAGCGGATGATGAGCAGTTCTTC.

Remarks on this clone: One junction end does not reproduce the germline sequence, and a read error may be involved. V usage is TRBV7-7 and J usage is TRBJ2-2; TRBD1 is a possible D gene (6 bases). Germline CDR1 reads SSHAT; CDR2 reads FNYEAQ (reference sequence). This CDR3 region has 15 residues. CDR3 in DNA: TGTGCTAGCAGCCTCTACAGGGCGAACACCGGGGAGCTGTTTTTT. Its translation is CASSLYRANTGELFF.

This clone was found a few times. The chain couples TRBV6-5 to TRBJ2-1, with D perhaps matching TRBD1 (6 bases). The V end was cut by 7 bases, the J end by 5 bases, with 18 bases between. CDR1 and CDR2 from the germline V gene are MNHEY and SVGAGI. This CDR3 is 15 amino acids long. CDR3 region: CASTPQGRQHNEQFF. The CDR3 DNA sequence: TGTGCCAGCACCCCCCAGGGGAGACAGCACAATGAGCAGTTCTTC.

This chain links TRBV18 with TRBJ2-3; D is perhaps TRBD1 (6 bases). V was clipped by 4 bases and J by 3 bases, with 8 bases between them. This CDR3 has 13 residues. Germline CDR1 and CDR2: KGHSH and LQKENI. The CDR3 DNA reads as TGTGCCAGCTCACAAGGACAGACAGATACGCAGTATTTT. The encoded protein is CASSQGQTDTQYF.

The chain joins TRBV2 to TRBJ2-3; D unresolved. The CDR3 has 13 residues. Germline-derived CDR1 and CDR2 are SNHLY and FYNNEI. V was cut by 6 bases and J by 2 bases, with 9 bases left in between. CDR3 amino acids: CASRVLVTDTQYF. CDR3 nucleotide sequence: TGTGCCAGCAGGGTTTTGGTCACAGATACGCAGTATTTT.

The chain is built from TRBV5-1 and TRBJ1-2; TRBD1 agrees at 9 bases. The germline V gene has CDR1 SGHRS and CDR2 YFSETQ. This CDR3 region has 14 residues. The trim removed 4 bases at V and 6 bases at J, leaving 7 bases unmatched. The CDR3 reads CASSPGQGLNGYTF. DNA for the CDR3: TGCGCCAGCAGCCCGGGACAGGGATTGAATGGCTACACCTTC.

This clone has just a few counts. V is TRBV5-1 and J is TRBJ2-2; TRBD1 aligns across 7 bases. Germline CDR1 SGHRS, CDR2 YFSETQ. This CDR3 contains 15 residues. V was pared by 3 bases and J by 0 bases, with 2 bases of the junction left unmatched. DNA of the CDR3: TGCGCCAGCAGCTACGGGACAGCGAACACCGGGGAGCTGTTTTTT. Its translation: CASSYGTANTGELFF.

A few counts support this clone. CDR3 protein: CASSTGGADYNEQFF. The CDR3 DNA is TGTGCCAGCAGCACGGGAGGGGCGGACTACAATGAGCAGTTCTTC. This sequence joins TRBV7-3 and TRBJ2-1; 8 nucleotides align to TRBD2. The junction had 6 bases not matched to a gene; V was cut back by 5 bases and J by 3 bases. Germline assignment: CDR1 SGHTA and CDR2 FQGTGA. This CDR3 has 15 amino acids.

This clone came up many times. The J gene is TRBJ2-3, the V gene TRBV6-5, with 8 positions matching TRBD2. The CDR3 consists of 11 residues. Germline values: CDR1 MNHEY, CDR2 SVGAGI. The J segment lost 9 bases and the V segment lost 8 bases, leaving 4 bases of the junction unmatched. CDR3 sequence reads: CASLSGVTQYF. CDR3 nucleotide sequence: TGTGCCAGCCTTAGCGGGGTAACGCAGTATTTT.

The V gene is TRBV4-3, the J gene TRBJ1-2; 7 bases are a match to TRBD1. CDR1 and CDR2 from the germline V gene are LGHNA and YSLEER. V lost 2 bases and J lost 0; bases outside the gene matches: 6. This CDR3 is 16 amino acids long. The CDR3 coding sequence is TGCGCCAGCAGCCAAACTGGGACAGTCTCTAACTATGGCTACACCTTC. It codes for CASSQTGTVSNYGYTF.

The sample holds many counts of this clone. This chain connects TRBV7-9 to TRBJ1-5; tentative D call: TRBD1 (5 bases). CDR1 is SEHNR, CDR2 FQNEAQ, per germline (reference sequence). This CDR3 region has 13 residues. V gave up 8 bases and J gave up 7 bases, with 15 bases separating them. The CDR3 sequence: CASGAQGGQPQHF. The CDR3 DNA is TGTGCCAGCGGCGCGCAGGGAGGGCAGCCCCAGCATTTT.

J is TRBJ2-7 and V is TRBV27; 9 bases map to TRBD1. V lost 6 bases and J lost 4; bases outside the gene matches: 10. The CDR3 is 15 residues long. Germline CDR1 is MNHEY and CDR2 is SMNVEV (reference sequence). This chain's CDR3 is CASSSPGQGFYEQYF. CDR3 sequence (DNA): TGTGCCAGCAGCTCCCCGGGACAGGGTTTTTACGAGCAGTACTTC.

The V gene is TRBV13, the J gene TRBJ2-2; no firm D call. Deletions cut 3 bases from V and 0 bases from J, with 8 bases between. CDR3 size: 15 residues. Germline CDR1 is PRHDT and CDR2 is FYEKMQ (reference sequence). Here the CDR3 DNA reads TGTGCCAGCAGCTTGGAGCATCCGAACACCGGGGAGCTGTTTTTT. It encodes CASSLEHPNTGELFF.